The 18 T cell receptor beta chains listed next were all sequenced from one sample in a study of shared clonotypes between healthy human individuals. This table comes from immunoSEQ multiplex PCR, and its TCRdb copy is limited to in-frame clones, with some not included. Among 800,000 to 1,200,000 clones, approximately 78% were seen once, and the ten largest hold approximately 0.52%. Sequencing was performed on memory CD4+ T cells from PBMCs. Subset reported: CD45RA-negative fraction. These receptor sequences come from a man aged 18 to 29 in good health. Some clones in this sample may be carry-over from other donors' samples.

The V gene is TRBV28, the J gene TRBJ2-3; D is unclear. The CDR3 totals 15 residues. CDR1 and CDR2 from the germline V gene are MDHEN and SYDVKM. Trimming shortened V by 7 bases and J by 2 bases, and 16 bases separated the two germline ends. Here the CDR3 reads CASTHPEGFTDTQYF. The DNA for the CDR3 is TGTGCCAGCACCCATCCGGAAGGGTTCACAGATACGCAGTATTTT.

The gene calls are TRBV6-6 and TRBJ1-5; D is possibly TRBD1 (6 bases). CDR1 MNHNY and CDR2 SVGAGI come from the germline V gene (reference sequence). Trimming stripped 5 bases from V and 5 bases from J, with 13 bases between. The CDR3 runs 14 residues. The CDR3 nucleotides are TGTGCCAGCAGTCTCTGGGGGCTAGATCAGCCCCAGCATTTT. Its protein product is CASSLWGLDQPQHF.

This clone was detected only once. The rearrangement joins TRBV10-3 to TRBJ2-7, with 7 bases fitting TRBD1. The germline CDR1 and CDR2 sequences are ENHRY and SYGVKD. The V gene end was trimmed by 10 bases and the J gene end by 2 bases; junction bases not matched to a gene: 11. The CDR3 loop spans 14 amino acids. The CDR3 DNA reads TGTGCCAGCACCCGGGACAGCGTCACCTACGAGCAGTACTTC. It yields the protein CASTRDSVTYEQYF.

V is TRBV5-1 and J is TRBJ2-2; a weak D match, TRBD2 (5 bases). V was trimmed by 4 bases and J by 5 bases, leaving 15 bases between them. In germline, CDR1 is SGHRS, CDR2 YFSETQ. The CDR3 length is 15 residues. The CDR3 here is CASSMSGVETGELFF. The CDR3 DNA reads as TGCGCCAGCAGCATGTCCGGGGTGGAAACCGGGGAGCTGTTTTTT.

This rearrangement joins TRBV4-1 to TRBJ1-5, with a weak D call TRBD1 (5 bases). The CDR3 is 17 residues long. Between the trimmed V and J ends, which lost 4 bases and 4 bases, there was a span of 20 bases. Germline CDR1 and CDR2: MGHRA and YSYEKL. The CDR3 DNA is TGCGCCAGCAGCCCCGGGTGGGTTGACAGTAAAAATCAGCCCCAGCATTTT. It translates to CASSPGWVDSKNQPQHF.

The genes are TRBV5-1 and TRBJ2-5; D possibly corresponds to TRBD2 (5 bases). V lost 4 bases and J 4 bases, leaving 17 bases between the germline ends. The CDR3 loop spans 15 amino acids. Germline V gene lookup returns CDR1 SGHRS and CDR2 YFSETQ. This chain's CDR3 is CASSAEGGSRETQYF. The CDR3 coding sequence is TGCGCCAGCAGCGCCGAGGGTGGTTCTCGAGAGACCCAGTACTTC.

The chain carries TRBV28 and TRBJ1-2; no clear D gene. Trimming removed 11 bases at V and 0 bases at J, with 22 bases between. CDR1 is MDHEN, CDR2 SYDVKM, per germline. The CDR3 contains 16 residues. The CDR3 DNA reads TGTGCCTCGGGCAGTTTCTTTCGTATGGCTAACTATGGCTACACCTTC. Translating it yields CASGSFFRMANYGYTF.

The genes are TRBV10-3 and TRBJ2-3; D perhaps matches TRBD1 (7 bases). The length of the CDR3 is 14 residues. The germline CDR1 and CDR2 sequences are ENHRY and SYGVKD. Trimming removed 6 bases from V and 2 bases from J, with 12 bases in between. The CDR3: CAIRAGGNTDTQYF. CDR3 in DNA: TGTGCCATCAGGGCAGGGGGGAACACAGATACGCAGTATTTT.

The rearrangement uses TRBV7-9 and TRBJ1-3; 8 positions match TRBD1. CDR3 length equals 15 residues. CDR1 and CDR2 from the germline V gene are SEHNR and FQNEAQ (reference sequence). J was trimmed by 2 bases and V by 6 bases; bases with no gene match: 6. CDR3 sequence: CASRDRESAGNTIYF. The CDR3 bases are TGTGCCAGCAGGGACAGGGAGTCGGCTGGAAACACCATATATTTT.

The count of this clone is one. The CDR3 sequence is CASSPDRRQETQYF. CDR3 DNA: TGTGCCAGCTCACCCGACAGAAGACAAGAGACCCAGTACTTC. The rearrangement links TRBV18 to TRBJ2-5; tentative D call: TRBD1 (5 bases). The CDR3 has 14 amino acids. Germline V CDR1 and CDR2: KGHSH, LQKENI. V lost 3 bases to trimming and J lost 2 bases, with 10 bases between them.

This clone has a single count. The chain recombines TRBV11-2 with TRBJ2-3, with D perhaps matching TRBD1 or TRBD2 (5 bases each). The CDR3 loop spans 16 amino acids. V gave up 4 bases and J gave up 4 bases, with 18 bases separating them. The germline gives CDR1 SGHAT, CDR2 FQNNGV. The CDR3 spells CASSSHGALSPDTQYF. CDR3 coding DNA: TGTGCCAGCAGCTCTCACGGGGCGCTGTCGCCAGATACGCAGTATTTT.

In its sample, this clone was seen a few times. This rearrangement joins TRBV2 to TRBJ2-7, with TRBD1 as a possible D gene (6 bases). V gave up 5 bases and J gave up 3 bases, with 17 bases separating them. The length of the CDR3 is 15 residues. CDR1 SNHLY and CDR2 FYNNEI come from the germline V gene. CDR3 sequence: CASSRLDSSHYEQYF. The CDR3 coding sequence is TGTGCCAGCAGTCGTTTGGACAGCAGCCACTACGAGCAGTACTTC.

The J gene is TRBJ2-7, the V gene TRBV29-1, with a tentative D call TRBD1 (5 bases). Germline V gives CDR1 SQVTM, CDR2 ANQGSEA. The CDR3 is 12 residues long. Trimming pared 4 bases from V and 3 bases from J, leaving 10 bases between. The CDR3 loop is CSVGRAGYEQYF. The DNA of the CDR3 is TGCAGCGTTGGCAGGGCCGGCTACGAGCAGTACTTC.

This clone was detected many times. The rearrangement uses TRBV5-1 and TRBJ1-1; 8 bases line up with TRBD1. The CDR3 is made up of 14 amino acids. The germline gives CDR1 SGHRS, CDR2 YFSETQ. The J segment lost 11 bases and the V segment lost 4 bases, leaving 13 bases of the junction unmatched. The CDR3 DNA reads as TGCGCCAGCAGCCCCGGGACAGGAAGTTTGACGGCTTTCTTT. This sequence encodes CASSPGTGSLTAFF.

The CDR3 coding sequence is TGTGCCAGCAGCCCGGTAGCGGGAGGGTCCTACGAGCAGTACTTC. Translated: CASSPVAGGSYEQYF. This rearrangement joins TRBV11-2 to TRBJ2-7, with 11 positions matching TRBD2. With 5 bases clipped from V and 1 base from J, the junction kept 4 bases outside the gene matches. The CDR3 contains 15 residues. CDR1 and CDR2 (germline): SGHAT, FQNNGV.

In its sample, this clone was seen once. This chain links TRBV28 with TRBJ1-2; 10 bases map to TRBD1. The CDR3 runs 15 residues. After removal of 3 bases from V and 6 bases from J, the junction contained 7 bases not matched to a gene. Germline V CDR1 and CDR2: MDHEN, SYDVKM. The CDR3 DNA reads TGTGCCAGCAGTTTGTGGGACAGGGGATCAAATGGCTACACCTTC. It specifies CASSLWDRGSNGYTF.

This clone was counted only a few times. This specimen includes other DNA sequences encoding the same CDR3. This chain joins TRBV28 and TRBJ1-2; the D gene is possibly TRBD1 (5 bases). Germline V gene data show CDR1 as MDHEN and CDR2 as SYDVKM. The germline V and J ends were trimmed by 3 bases and 7 bases, with 9 bases remaining between them. The CDR3 contains 12 residues. CDR3 DNA sequence: TGTGCCAGCAGTTTGGGCAGGGTTGGCTACACCTTC. Its translation is CASSLGRVGYTF.

The rearrangement uses TRBV1 and TRBJ1-4. TRBV1 is flagged as a pseudogene. The CDR3 is made up of 11 amino acids. The CDR3 nucleotides are TGCACCAGCAGCCGGGGAGAAAAACTGTTTTTT. Protein: CTSSRGEKLFF.